Listed here are 21 T cell receptor beta chains from one sample, sequenced in a study of blood T cells in healthy people across ages. The use of a sample-barcoded 5' primer and a J-beta primer mix characterized a second PCR of roughly 6 to 11 cycles. TCRdb reprocessed the 5' RACE reads via MiXCR and lists one record per CDR3 protein. The repertoire holds about 1.6 million distinct CDR3 sequences, around 36% seen once, with roughly 10% in the top ten. The material sequenced was blood. All receptors come from a woman under 40 in good health.

This chain joins TRBV4-1 and TRBJ2-3; 8 bases agree with TRBD2. Germline CDR1 MGHRA, CDR2 YSYEKL. The CDR3 has 14 residues. The junction had 6 bases not matched to a gene; V was cut back by 6 bases and J by 4 bases. CDR3 nucleotides: TGCGCCAGCAGGGAGGGACTAGGATCAGATACGCAGTATTTT. It encodes CASREGLGSDTQYF.

The J gene is TRBJ1-1, the V gene TRBV20-1, with D unclear. This CDR3 region has 13 residues. Per germline, CDR1 DFQATT and CDR2 SNEGSKA (reference sequence). V lost 6 bases and J 3 bases, leaving 14 bases between the germline ends. The CDR3 DNA reads as TGCAGTGCGGAGGGAGGTTCGGACACTGAAGCTTTCTTT. Translated, it gives CSAEGGSDTEAFF.

The V call is TRBV20-1, the J call TRBJ1-1, with a possible D match to TRBD1 (5 bases). There are 17 residues in the CDR3. Trimming removed 0 bases from V and 7 bases from J, with 24 bases in between. Per the germline V gene, CDR1 is DFQATT and CDR2 is SNEGSKA (reference sequence). The CDR3 coding sequence is TGCAGTGCTAGAGAACTACTAGGGACCGCCCGTTCGGGTGAAGCTTTCTTT. This codes for CSARELLGTARSGEAFF.

This clonotype was seen once. The rearrangement joins TRBV3-1 to TRBJ2-5, with 7 bases identical to TRBD2. The germline gives CDR1 LGHDT, CDR2 YNNKEL (reference sequence). V dropped 0 bases and J dropped 5; count of bases not matched to a gene: 9. The CDR3 has 16 residues. CDR3 in DNA: TGTGCCAGCAGCCAAGAAGGTTGGGGGGGACGGGAGACCCAGTACTTC. It encodes CASSQEGWGGRETQYF.

This clonotype was found a few times. The chain joins TRBV15 to TRBJ2-1; perhaps TRBD1 as D (5 bases). CDR1 is LNHNV and CDR2 is YYDKDF in the germline V gene (reference sequence). V was shortened by 0 bases and J by 2 bases, with 8 bases between the two germline ends. This CDR3 is built from 15 residues. CDR3 residues: CATSREGVAYNEQFF. The CDR3 bases are TGTGCCACCAGCAGAGAAGGGGTTGCCTACAATGAGCAGTTCTTC.

The chain is built from TRBV4-2 and TRBJ2-5, with D possibly matching TRBD2 (6 bases). The CDR3 consists of 16 residues. Looked up from germline, CDR1 is LGHNA and CDR2 is YNFKEQ. The V gene lost 2 bases and the J gene lost 5 bases, with 18 bases spanning the gap. The CDR3 reads CASSQWTTDSPETQYF. CDR3 DNA sequence: TGTGCCAGCAGCCAATGGACTACCGATTCCCCCGAGACCCAGTACTTC.

The chain employs TRBV12-3 or TRBV12-4 and TRBJ1-2; D gene ambiguous. The V gene lost 6 bases and the J gene lost 7 bases, with 18 bases spanning the gap. This CDR3 spans 14 amino acids. CDR3 coding DNA: TGTGCCAGCAGGTCTCTCCTCGTATATGGTGGCTACACCTTC. Its protein is CASRSLLVYGGYTF.

This sequence joins TRBV27 and TRBJ2-1; 14 positions agree with TRBD2. The CDR3 sequence is 15 residues long. Per germline, CDR1 MNHEY and CDR2 SMNVEV (reference sequence). The ends lost 7 bases at V and 7 bases at J; junction bases unmatched: 6. CDR3 nucleotides: TGTGCCAGCACCCCCGGGACTAGCGGGAGTAATGAGCAGTTCTTC. It specifies CASTPGTSGSNEQFF.

CDR3 residues: CASSAKLASSYNEQFF. The CDR3 bases are TGTGCCAGCAGCGCCAAACTAGCAAGCTCCTACAATGAGCAGTTCTTC. The chain recombines TRBV7-2 with TRBJ2-1, with a tentative D call TRBD2 (6 bases). CDR3 length: 16 residues. The V and J ends lost 5 bases and 0 bases respectively, with 14 bases between them. In germline, CDR1 is SGHTA, CDR2 FQGNSA. Full variable domain (outside the CDR3, taken from reference TRBV7-2 and TRBJ2-1): GAGVSQSPSNKVTEKGKDVELRCDPISGHTALYWYRQSLGQGLEFLIYFQGNSAPDKSGLPSDRFSAERTGGSVSTLTIQRTQQEDSAVYLCASSAKLASSYNEQFFGPGTRLTVL.

This clonotype was picked up a small number of times. The chain is built from TRBV6-1 and TRBJ2-1; D might be TRBD2 (7 bases). Trimming shortened V by 8 bases and J by 2 bases, and 19 bases separated the two germline ends. The CDR3 runs 16 residues. The germline gives CDR1 MNHNS, CDR2 SASEGT. The CDR3 loop is CASGGANLGTYNEQFF. CDR3 in DNA: TGTGCCAGCGGGGGGGCAAACCTGGGGACCTACAATGAGCAGTTCTTC.

CDR3 in amino acids: CASWGGISTDTQYF. DNA for the CDR3: TGTGCCAGCTGGGGTGGGATCAGCACAGATACGCAGTATTTT. J is TRBJ2-3 and V is TRBV6-5; D remains unclear. Trimming removed 8 bases from V and 0 bases from J, with 12 bases in between. The CDR3 covers 14 residues. Germline CDR1 MNHEY, CDR2 SVGAGI.

J is TRBJ1-2 and V is TRBV20-1; possible D gene TRBD1, 6 bases. V was cut by 6 bases and J by 8 bases, with 25 bases left in between. Germline V gene sequence: CDR1 DFQATT, CDR2 SNEGSKA (reference sequence). The CDR3 sequence is 15 residues long. In nucleotides, the CDR3 is TGCAGTGCGCCCACTCCGGGGATGTCGAGGGGGGGCTACACCTTC. The encoded protein is CSAPTPGMSRGGYTF.

This chain joins TRBV28 and TRBJ1-4; D possibly corresponds to TRBD1 (6 bases). V was clipped by 2 bases and J by 3 bases, with 16 bases between them. The CDR3 contains 17 residues. Germline V gives CDR1 MDHEN, CDR2 SYDVKM. CDR3 DNA: TGTGCCAGCAGTTTACCCTTAACAGGGTCGTCTAATGAAAAACTGTTTTTT. This gives the protein CASSLPLTGSSNEKLFF.

V gene TRBV20-1 combines with J gene TRBJ2-5; 7 bases match TRBD2. CDR1 DFQATT and CDR2 SNEGSKA come from the germline V gene (reference sequence). The CDR3 extends over 15 amino acids. J gave up 5 bases and V 5 bases, and 14 bases lay outside the gene matches. The CDR3 is CSAARAGAFRETQYF. The DNA of the CDR3 is TGCAGTGCTGCCCGCGCGGGAGCCTTCCGGGAGACCCAGTACTTC.

In nucleotides, the CDR3 is TGTGCCAGCAGCAAGGACAGGGACGGCTACACCTTC. It translates to CASSKDRDGYTF. The rearrangement links TRBV11-2 to TRBJ1-2; 8 nucleotides align to TRBD1. V shed 5 bases, J shed 8 bases, and the junction held 4 bases outside the gene matches. The CDR3 extends over 12 amino acids. The germline gives CDR1 SGHAT, CDR2 FQNNGV.

This clonotype has only a few counts. V and J are TRBV4-1 and TRBJ2-7, with a weak D call TRBD1 (5 bases). V was shortened by 1 base and J by 7 bases, with 14 bases between the two germline ends. The length of the CDR3 is 14 residues. From germline, CDR1 is MGHRA and CDR2 YSYEKL. CDR3 DNA sequence: TGCGCCAGCAGCCAAGCTCCCGATCGACAGGAGCAGTACTTC. Protein sequence: CASSQAPDRQEQYF.

Turning to this clonotype: A junction boundary mismatches the germline segment, possibly from a read error. V usage is TRBV2 and J usage is TRBJ2-7; D gene uncertain. The germline V gene encodes CDR1 SNHLY and CDR2 FYNNEI. The CDR3 contains 15 residues. The CDR3, as DNA: TGTGCCGGCAGTGAAAACACGGCCGTGCGCCACGAGCAGTACTTC. Amino acid sequence: CAGSENTAVRHEQYF.

The chain is built from TRBV7-2 and TRBJ1-5, with TRBD1 matching 8 bases. The CDR3 sequence is 15 residues long. V shed 3 bases and J 4 bases; nucleotides not matched to a gene: 5. In germline, CDR1 is SGHTA, CDR2 FQGNSA. The CDR3 protein is CASSFDRGTNQPQHF. In nucleotides, the CDR3 is TGTGCCAGCAGCTTCGACAGGGGAACGAATCAGCCCCAGCATTTT.

The chain links TRBV27 to TRBJ2-7; no reliable D call. Trimming left V 9 bases short and J 6 bases short, with 6 bases between. Looked up from germline, CDR1 is MNHEY and CDR2 is SMNVEV (reference sequence). The CDR3 loop spans 9 amino acids. CDR3 coding DNA: TGTGCCAGGGCCTGCGAGCAGTACTTC. Its protein is CARACEQYF.

This clonotype was observed a handful of times. A clone one base away is much larger, so this may be a read error. V is TRBV4-1 and J is TRBJ2-1; D is unresolved. The germline gives CDR1 MGHRA, CDR2 YSYEKL. The CDR3 covers 14 residues. The CDR3 loop reads CASSQDRSNKEQFF. The CDR3 DNA is TGCGCCAGCAGCCAAGATCGATCTAACAAGGAGCAGTTCTTC.

The chain has TRBV11-2 and TRBJ2-1, with D maybe TRBD2 (5 bases). There are 15 residues in the CDR3. The germline CDR1 and CDR2 sequences are SGHAT and FQNNGV. Trimming removed 5 bases at V and 8 bases at J, with 19 bases between. CDR3 bases: TGTGCCAGCAGCCTCGACTCACTAGGCGGCCATGAGCAGTTCTTC. Protein: CASSLDSLGGHEQFF.